This TCR beta chain comes out of a study of cytomegalovirus exposure and HLA in healthy donors. This PCR relied on a set of 60 Vbeta primers and 13 Jbeta primers. Authors' processing steps: An analysis performed later counted roughly 80 million unique TCR beta chains (roughly 10 million of them shared). Sequencing was performed with immunoSEQ multiplex PCR; in TCRdb, only in-frame clones are kept and a portion is missing. The V and J calls and clone size come from that table; D and trimming were worked out from the DNA. In the table there are roughly 150,000 clones, 75% to 90% of which are singletons. Study-wide results and caveats: In vitro, a few CMV-associated chains proved specific for CMV antigens. In a later analysis, TCR beta V- and J-gene trimming showed a link to a missense DCLRE1C variant.

Only a few counts were recorded for this clone. Its antigen remains unidentified. Sequenced sample: PBMCs. This clonotype originated in a man aged 50 to 59 in good health and CMV-seropositive.

CDR3: CASSVATGEADTQYF. CDR3 DNA sequence: TGTGCCAGCAGCGTAGCTACGGGTGAGGCAGATACGCAGTATTTT. This chain joins TRBV9 and TRBJ2-3; D call uncertain. The CDR3 spans 15 residues. Deletions cut 0 bases from V and 4 bases from J, with 12 bases between. CDR1 is SGDLS and CDR2 is YYNGEE in the germline V gene.